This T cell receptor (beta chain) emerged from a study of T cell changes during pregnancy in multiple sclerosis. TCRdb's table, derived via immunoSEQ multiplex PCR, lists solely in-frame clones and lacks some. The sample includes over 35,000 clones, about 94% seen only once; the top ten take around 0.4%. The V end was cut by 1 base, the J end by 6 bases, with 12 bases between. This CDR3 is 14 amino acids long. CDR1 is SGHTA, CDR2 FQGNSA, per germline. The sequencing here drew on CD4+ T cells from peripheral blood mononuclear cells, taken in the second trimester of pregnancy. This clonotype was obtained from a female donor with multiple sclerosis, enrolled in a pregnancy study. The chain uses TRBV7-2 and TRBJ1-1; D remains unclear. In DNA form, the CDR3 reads TGTGCCAGCAGCTTAGAAGCTATCGGAGCTGAAGCTTTCTTT. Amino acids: CASSLEAIGAEAFF. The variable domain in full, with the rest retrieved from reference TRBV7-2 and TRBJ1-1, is GAGVSQSPSNKVTEKGKDVELRCDPISGHTALYWYRQSLGQGLEFLIYFQGNSAPDKSGLPSDRFSAERTGGSVSTLTIQRTQQEDSAVYLCASSLEAIGAEAFFGQGTRLTVV.